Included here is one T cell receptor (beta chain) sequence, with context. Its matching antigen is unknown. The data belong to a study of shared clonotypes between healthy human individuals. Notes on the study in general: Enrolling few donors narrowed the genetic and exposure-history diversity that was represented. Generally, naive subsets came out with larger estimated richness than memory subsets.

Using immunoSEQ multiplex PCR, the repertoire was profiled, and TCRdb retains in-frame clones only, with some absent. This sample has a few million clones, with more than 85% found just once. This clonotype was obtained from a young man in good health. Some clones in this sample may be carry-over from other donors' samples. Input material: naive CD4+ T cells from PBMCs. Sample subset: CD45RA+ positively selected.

The CDR3 bases are TGTGCAAGTCGCTTTAGGACTAGCGGGAGTCTTGGATACTTC. Protein product: CASRFRTSGSLGYF. This chain uses TRBV12-2 with TRBJ2-7; the listed D gene, TRBD2, was not tested against the DNA. TRBV12-2 constitutes a pseudogene. The length of the CDR3 is 14 residues.